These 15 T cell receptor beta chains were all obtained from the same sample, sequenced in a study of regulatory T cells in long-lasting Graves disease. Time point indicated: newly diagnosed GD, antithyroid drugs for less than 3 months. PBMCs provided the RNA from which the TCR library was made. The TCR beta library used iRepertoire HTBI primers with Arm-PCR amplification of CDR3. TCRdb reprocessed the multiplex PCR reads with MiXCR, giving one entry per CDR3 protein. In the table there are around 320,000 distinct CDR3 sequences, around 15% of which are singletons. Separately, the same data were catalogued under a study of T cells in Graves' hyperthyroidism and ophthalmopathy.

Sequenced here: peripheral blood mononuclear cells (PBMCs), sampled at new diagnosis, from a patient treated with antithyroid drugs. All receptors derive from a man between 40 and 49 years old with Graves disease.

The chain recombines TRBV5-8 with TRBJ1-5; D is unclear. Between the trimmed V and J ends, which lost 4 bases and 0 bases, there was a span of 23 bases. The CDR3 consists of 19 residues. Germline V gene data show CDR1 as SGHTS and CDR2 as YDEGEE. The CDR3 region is CASSLRKGPARGSNQPQHF. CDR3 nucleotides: TGTGCCAGCAGCCTACGTAAGGGCCCCGCACGCGGTAGCAATCAGCCCCAGCATTTT.

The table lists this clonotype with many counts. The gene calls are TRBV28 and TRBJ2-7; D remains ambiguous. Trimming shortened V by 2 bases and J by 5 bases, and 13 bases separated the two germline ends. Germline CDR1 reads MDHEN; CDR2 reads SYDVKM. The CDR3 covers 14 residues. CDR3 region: CASSLPGRIHEQYF. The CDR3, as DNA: TGTGCCAGCAGTTTACCCGGACGTATCCACGAGCAGTACTTC.

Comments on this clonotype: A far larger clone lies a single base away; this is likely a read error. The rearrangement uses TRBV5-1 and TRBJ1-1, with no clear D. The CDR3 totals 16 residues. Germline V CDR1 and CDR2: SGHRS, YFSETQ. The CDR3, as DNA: TGTGCCAGCAGCGAAAGAGAGGTCCTCGCTCGGGCTGAAGCTTTCTTT. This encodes CASSEREVLARAEAFF.

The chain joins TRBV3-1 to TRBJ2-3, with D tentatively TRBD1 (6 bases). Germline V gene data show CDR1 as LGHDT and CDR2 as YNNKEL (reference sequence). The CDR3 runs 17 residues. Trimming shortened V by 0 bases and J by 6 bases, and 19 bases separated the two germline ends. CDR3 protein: CASSQDLWGRNYDTQYF. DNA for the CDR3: TGTGCCAGCAGCCAAGATCTCTGGGGGCGAAATTATGATACGCAGTATTTT.

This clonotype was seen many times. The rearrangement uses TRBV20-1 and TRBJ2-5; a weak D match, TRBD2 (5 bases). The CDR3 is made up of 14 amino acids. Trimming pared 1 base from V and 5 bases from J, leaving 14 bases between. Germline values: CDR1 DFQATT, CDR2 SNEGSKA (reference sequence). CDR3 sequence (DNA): TGCAGTGCTAGAGGTACCGGGGTAATCGAGACCCAGTACTTC. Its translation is CSARGTGVIETQYF.

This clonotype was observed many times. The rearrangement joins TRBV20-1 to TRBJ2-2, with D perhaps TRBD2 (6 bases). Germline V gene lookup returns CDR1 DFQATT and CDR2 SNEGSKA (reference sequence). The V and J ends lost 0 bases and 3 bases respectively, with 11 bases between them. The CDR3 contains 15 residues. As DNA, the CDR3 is TGCAGTGCTAGAGATCTCGGGGGTGACACCGGGGAGCTGTTTTTT. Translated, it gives CSARDLGGDTGELFF.

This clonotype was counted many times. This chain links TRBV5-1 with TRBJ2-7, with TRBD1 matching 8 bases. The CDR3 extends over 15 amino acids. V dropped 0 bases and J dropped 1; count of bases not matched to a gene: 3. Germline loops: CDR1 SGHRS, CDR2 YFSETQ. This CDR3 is CASSLATGVSYEQYF. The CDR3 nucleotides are TGCGCCAGCAGCTTGGCGACAGGGGTGTCCTACGAGCAGTACTTC.

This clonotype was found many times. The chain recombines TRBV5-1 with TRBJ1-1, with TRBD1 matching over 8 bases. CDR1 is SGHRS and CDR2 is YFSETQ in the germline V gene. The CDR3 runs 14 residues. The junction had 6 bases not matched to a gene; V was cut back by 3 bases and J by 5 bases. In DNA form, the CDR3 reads TGCGCCAGCAGCTCAAAGACAGGGGAAACTGAAGCTTTCTTT. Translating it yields CASSSKTGETEAFF.

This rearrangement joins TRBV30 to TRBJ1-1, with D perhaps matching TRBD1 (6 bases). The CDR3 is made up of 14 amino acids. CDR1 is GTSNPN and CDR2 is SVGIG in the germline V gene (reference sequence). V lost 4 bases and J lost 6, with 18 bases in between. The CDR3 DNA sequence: TGTGCCTGGAATCGGGGGGCGGGGGTCGCTGAAGCTTTCTTT. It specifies CAWNRGAGVAEAFF.

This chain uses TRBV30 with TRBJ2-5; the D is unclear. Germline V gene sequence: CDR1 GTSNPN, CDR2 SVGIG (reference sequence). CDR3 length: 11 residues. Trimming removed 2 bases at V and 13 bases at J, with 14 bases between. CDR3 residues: CAWSRGPKMYF. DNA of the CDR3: TGTGCCTGGAGTAGAGGACCCAAAATGTACTTC.

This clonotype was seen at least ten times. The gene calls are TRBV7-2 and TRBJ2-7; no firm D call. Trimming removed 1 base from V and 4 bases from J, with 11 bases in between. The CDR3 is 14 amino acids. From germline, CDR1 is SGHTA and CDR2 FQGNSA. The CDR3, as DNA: TGTGCCAGCAGCTTAGGACGGATTTTTTACGAGCAGTACTTC. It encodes CASSLGRIFYEQYF.

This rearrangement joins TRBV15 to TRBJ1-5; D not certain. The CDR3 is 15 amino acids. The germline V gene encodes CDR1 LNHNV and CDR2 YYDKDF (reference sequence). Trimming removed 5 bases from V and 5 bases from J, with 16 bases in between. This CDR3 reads CATSPGRAIHQPQHF. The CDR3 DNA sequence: TGTGCCACCAGCCCGGGGAGGGCAATTCATCAGCCCCAGCATTTT.

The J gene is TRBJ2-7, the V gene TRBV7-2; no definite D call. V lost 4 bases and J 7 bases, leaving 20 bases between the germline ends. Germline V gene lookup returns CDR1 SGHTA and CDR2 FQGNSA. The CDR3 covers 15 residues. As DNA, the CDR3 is TGTGCCAGCAGCTGGGATGGTAGTGAAGTGCGGGAGCAGTACTTC. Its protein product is CASSWDGSEVREQYF.

CDR3 in DNA: TGCGCCAGCAGCAACCTCCCGGGCGCGGAGACCCAGTACTTC. It encodes CASSNLPGAETQYF. The chain is built from TRBV5-1 and TRBJ2-5, with D unresolved. Per germline, CDR1 SGHRS and CDR2 YFSETQ. V lost 4 bases, J lost 5 bases, and 15 bases lay in between. The CDR3 is made up of 14 amino acids.

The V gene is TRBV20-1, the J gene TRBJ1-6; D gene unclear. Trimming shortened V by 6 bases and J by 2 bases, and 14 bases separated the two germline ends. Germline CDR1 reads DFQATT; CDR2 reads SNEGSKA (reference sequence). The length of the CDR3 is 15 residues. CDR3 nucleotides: TGCAGTGCCCCTCGGACGTCCACCTATAATTCACCCCTCCACTTT. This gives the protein CSAPRTSTYNSPLHF.